This T cell receptor (beta chain) derives from a study of blood T cell repertoires in COVID-19. For the study at large: Sites across the United States, Italy and Spain contributed samples from acute and convalescent COVID-19. The analysed material was cDNA or gDNA that came from T cells, B-cell-depleted T cells, or PBMCs.

The CDR3 extends over 15 amino acids. CDR1 and CDR2 from the germline V gene are MNHNY and SVGAGI (reference sequence). V shed 6 bases and J 1 base; nucleotides not matched to a gene: 7. Original methodology: Amplification with reference gene primers provided the estimates of nucleated cell counts. Some clones are missing from TCRdb's copy, which holds only in-frame ones; the method was immunoSEQ multiplex PCR. V and J calls plus clone size are reproduced from that table; the DNA served to infer D and trimming. The data show approximately 59,000 clones, more than 70% seen once. Sequencing used peripheral blood. The clonotype comes from a man aged 35 to 55 with active COVID-19. The chain carries TRBV6-6 and TRBJ2-3, with TRBD2 matching 7 bases. The CDR3 DNA is TGTGCCAGCAGGGACCCTAGCGGTCGCACAGATACGCAGTATTTT. Residues: CASRDPSGRTDTQYF.